This T cell receptor beta chain came from a study of blood T cell repertoires in COVID-19. CDR3 length: 16 residues. V lost 0 bases to trimming and J lost 8 bases, with 19 bases between them. CDR1 is KGHSH and CDR2 is LQKENI in the germline V gene. The repertoire was sequenced with immunoSEQ multiplex PCR; TCRdb's copy has only in-frame clones and lacks some. The repertoire has roughly 500,000 clones, around 89% of them found once; the top ten carry 1.5% to 2%. The specimen was PBMCs or T cells enriched from blood (not recorded which). The rearrangement links TRBV18 to TRBJ1-2, with TRBD1 as a possible D gene (5 bases). This clonotype was sampled from a woman aged 40 to 50 who had recovered from COVID-19. In DNA, the CDR3 is TGTGCCAGCTCACCACCTCCTTCAACGGGGGTGAGGGGCTACACCTTC. This gives the protein CASSPPPSTGVRGYTF.